Below, 5 T cell receptor beta chains from the same sample are listed, as sequenced in a study of blood T cell repertoires in COVID-19. Measured with immunoSEQ multiplex PCR; TCRdb has only the in-frame clones, and not every one. The sample has around 300,000 clones; 70% to 90% are singletons. Sequencing input: peripheral blood. All receptors come from a woman aged 30 to 39 with active or convalescent COVID-19.

V is TRBV5-1 and J is TRBJ2-7; tentative D call: TRBD1 (6 bases). With 5 bases removed from V and 6 bases from J, the gap between germline ends came to 15 bases. The CDR3 loop spans 13 amino acids. Germline CDR1 is SGHRS and CDR2 is YFSETQ. Here the CDR3 DNA reads TGCGCCAGCAGTGGGGGCCAAAACAGCGAGCAGTACTTC. Protein: CASSGGQNSEQYF.

The chain has TRBV21-1 and TRBJ2-1; TRBD2 is the table's D call and was not checked against the DNA. TRBV21-1 is assigned pseudogene status. The CDR3 sequence is 18 residues long. CDR3 sequence: CASSIPKGKLANYNEQFF. The DNA of the CDR3 is TGTGCCAGCAGCATCCCGAAGGGGAAACTAGCGAACTACAATGAGCAGTTCTTC.

The chain links TRBV12-3 or TRBV12-4 to TRBJ1-2; D perhaps matches TRBD1 (5 bases). The CDR3 is 12 residues long. Trimming cost V 4 bases and J 8 bases, with 11 bases left between them. The CDR3 protein is CASSSRVSGYTF. In nucleotides, the CDR3 is TGTGCCAGCAGTTCCAGGGTAAGCGGCTACACCTTC.

This chain uses TRBV4-3 with TRBJ1-1; weak D call: TRBD1 (5 bases). Germline V CDR1 and CDR2: LGHNA, YSLEER. V was cut by 3 bases and J by 2 bases, with 10 bases left in between. This CDR3 contains 14 residues. DNA for the CDR3: TGCGCCAGCAGCCAGAGGACACCTAACACTGAAGCTTTCTTT. Its protein is CASSQRTPNTEAFF.

The chain uses TRBV29-1 and TRBJ2-1; 11 positions match TRBD2. Germline loops: CDR1 SQVTM, CDR2 ANQGSEA. The length of the CDR3 is 15 residues. V was clipped by 4 bases and J by 3 bases; unmatched bases: 5. CDR3 amino acids: CSVGNSGGVYNEQFF. The CDR3 region has the DNA TGCAGCGTTGGGAATAGCGGGGGGGTCTACAATGAGCAGTTCTTC.